This T cell receptor (beta chain) was recovered during a study of identical twins. V lost 0 bases, J lost 7 bases, and 13 bases lay in between. Germline loops: CDR1 SGHRS, CDR2 YFSETQ. This CDR3 has 14 residues. Study-level points and caveats: Rather than following the same donors, the conclusions depended on cross-sectional statistical analysis. Sharing of beta out-of-frame sequences by twins showed a weaker excess. Model-predicted out-of-frame TCR alpha sharing fell below observed values in monozygotic twins.

TCRdb reprocessed the 5' RACE reads via MiXCR and lists one record per CDR3 protein. Of about 150,000 distinct CDR3 sequences in the sample, around 3.5% were seen once. This clonotype was seen ten or more times. The antigen is undetermined. The sequenced sample consisted of memory T cells sorted from blood. The receptor's source is a man aged 18 to 35 in good health. This sequence joins TRBV5-1 and TRBJ1-1; TRBD1 might be the D (6 bases). The CDR3 loop is CASSLERGGLEAFF. The DNA for the CDR3 is TGCGCCAGCAGCTTGGAGAGGGGGGGGCTTGAAGCTTTCTTT.